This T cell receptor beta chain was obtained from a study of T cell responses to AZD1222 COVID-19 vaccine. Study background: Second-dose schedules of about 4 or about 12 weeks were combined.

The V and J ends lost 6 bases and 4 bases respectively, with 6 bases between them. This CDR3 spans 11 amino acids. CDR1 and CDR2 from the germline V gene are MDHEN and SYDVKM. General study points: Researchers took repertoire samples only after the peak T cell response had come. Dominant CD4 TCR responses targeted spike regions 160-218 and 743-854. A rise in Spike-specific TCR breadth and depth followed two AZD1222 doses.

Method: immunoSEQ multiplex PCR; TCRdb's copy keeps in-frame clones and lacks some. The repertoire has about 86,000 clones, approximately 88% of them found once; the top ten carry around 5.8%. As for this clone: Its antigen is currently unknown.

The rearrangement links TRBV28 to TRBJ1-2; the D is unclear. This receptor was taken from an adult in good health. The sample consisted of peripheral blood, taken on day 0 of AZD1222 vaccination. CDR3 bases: TGTGCCAGCAGAAACCGCTATGGCTACACCTTC. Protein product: CASRNRYGYTF.